This is a list of T cell receptor beta chains from one sample in a study of blood T cell repertoires in COVID-19. Some clones are missing from TCRdb's copy, which holds only in-frame ones; the method was immunoSEQ multiplex PCR. The data show approximately 140,000 clones, about 83% seen once. Material for sequencing was peripheral blood. Every receptor here comes from a man aged 45-65 years with acute or convalescent COVID-19. Each CDR3 is given with its conserved first and last residue. Each record gives: D gene, J gene, clone size, V gene, CDR3 DNA, CDR3 protein. The D gene is left open where the match is weak. Clone size, where shown, is once, few, many, or a class for clones that have expanded.

>TRBD2|TRBJ2-3|.|TRBV10-3
TGTGCCATCAGTGAGGCGGGGGGCACAGATACGCAGTATTTT
CAISEAGGTDTQYF
>.|TRBJ1-2|.|TRBV27
TGTGCCAGCAGTTTCCGGGGGGCCTATGGCTACACCTTC
CASSFRGAYGYTF
>.|TRBJ1-2|.|TRBV5-1
TGCGCCAGCGGAAACAGCAACTATGGCTACACCTTC
CASGNSNYGYTF
>.|TRBJ2-3|few|TRBV12-5
TGTGCTAGTGGTTTTCAGGGCGCAGATACGCAGTATTTT
CASGFQGADTQYF
>.|TRBJ1-3|.|TRBV5-1
TGCGCCAGCAGCCCCTCACGCCCAGGGACTGGAAACACCATATATTTT
CASSPSRPGTGNTIYF
>.|TRBJ2-3|.|TRBV11-1
TGTGCCAGCAGCTTAAATCGGCAGTCCCGAGGGGATACGCAGTATTTT
CASSLNRQSRGDTQYF
>TRBD1|TRBJ1-1|.|TRBV6-6
TGTGCCAGCAGTCCGCGGACAGGGGTCTTCTCACCGCAATCGATGAACACTGAAGCTTTCTTT
CASSPRTGVFSPQSMNTEAFF
>TRBD1|TRBJ1-1|.|TRBV4-1
TGCGCCAGCAGCCAGCCGACAGGGGGGGACACTGAAGCTTTCTTT
CASSQPTGGDTEAFF
>.|TRBJ1-1|.|TRBV21-1
TGTGCCAGCAGCAAATCTTCCGCAGACAGGCGAATCACTGAAGCTTTCTTT
CASSKSSADRRITEAFF
>.|TRBJ1-4|.|TRBV18
TGTGCCAGCTCACCGGCTGAAAAACTGTTTTTT
CASSPAEKLFF
>.|TRBJ2-5|.|TRBV5-6
TGTGCCAGCAGCCGGGGACAATTCCAAGAGACCCAGTACTTC
CASSRGQFQETQYF
>.|TRBJ2-3|.|TRBV7-2
TGTGCCAGCAGCTTACTCACAAGCACAGATACGCAGTATTTT
CASSLLTSTDTQYF
>.|TRBJ1-5|.|TRBV6-4
TGTGCCAGCAGTGACAGCCATAGCAATCAGCCCCAGCATTTT
CASSDSHSNQPQHF
>.|TRBJ1-2|.|TRBV12-2
TGTGCAAGTCGCCCCGCATCACCATGGGGGCCCGATAACTATGGCTACACCTTC
CASRPASPWGPDNYGYTF
>.|TRBJ1-4|.|TRBV2
TGTGCCACCAAATTTACTCAGGGTGGAGAAAAACTGTTTTTT
CATKFTQGGEKLFF
>.|TRBJ1-2|.|TRBV6-1
TGTGCCAGCAGTGAATCGGACTATGGATTCTATGGCTACACCTTC
CASSESDYGFYGYTF
>TRBD1|TRBJ1-5|.|TRBV19
TGTGCCAGTAGTACAGGACAGGGCTATAGCAATCAGCCCCAGCATTTT
CASSTGQGYSNQPQHF
>.|TRBJ2-1|.|TRBV4-2
TGTGCCAGCAGCCAAGAGGGACTTTACAATGAGCAGTTCTTC
CASSQEGLYNEQFF
>.|TRBJ2-3|many|TRBV2
TGTGCCAGCATGGTGGGGGCCGGGACAGATACGCAGTATTTT
CASMVGAGTDTQYF
>.|TRBJ2-1|few|TRBV24-1
TGTGCCACCCCCCTGAGAAATGAGCAGTTCTTC
CATPLRNEQFF
>.|TRBJ1-1|.|TRBV11-2
TGTGCCAGCAGCTTCGGTGTCACTGAAGCTTTCTTT
CASSFGVTEAFF
>TRBD1|TRBJ2-3|few|TRBV6-6
TGTGCCAGCAGTTACGGGGACAGGATCACAGATACGCAGTATTTT
CASSYGDRITDTQYF
>.|TRBJ1-1|.|TRBV6-5
TGTGCCAGCAGCCACAGGGATGAGGGTACTGAAGCTTTCTTT
CASSHRDEGTEAFF
>.|TRBJ2-1|many|TRBV24-1
TGTGCCACCAGTGATTTCGGGAGGACAGGGATGAGGAATGAGCAGTTCTTC
CATSDFGRTGMRNEQFF
>TRBD1|TRBJ1-3|.|TRBV29-1
TGCAGCGGCCGGGACAGCCGAAACACCATATATTTT
CSGRDSRNTIYF
>.|TRBJ2-3|.|TRBV5-6
TGTGCCAGCAGCCGACAGTCAGATACGCAGTATTTT
CASSRQSDTQYF
>.|TRBJ1-1|.|TRBV24-1
TGTGCCACTCGCCCTTCGGGGGGGCCGGACACTGAAGCTTTCTTT
CATRPSGGPDTEAFF
>.|TRBJ1-6|.|TRBV3-1/TRBV3-2
TGTGCCAGCAGCCAGCGCAGGGCAGCCGGTTCACCCCTCCACTTT
CASSQRRAAGSPLHF
>TRBD1|TRBJ1-2|.|TRBV30
TGTGCCTGGCAGGGGGCTTATGGCTACACCTTC
CAWQGAYGYTF
>TRBD1|TRBJ2-2|.|TRBV18
TGTGCCAGCTCACATGACAGGGATGGCGGGGAGCTGTTTTTT
CASSHDRDGGELFF
>TRBD1|TRBJ2-5|.|TRBV18
TGTGCCAGCTCACCCCGGACAGGGGGCGCGGCGGAGACCCAGTACTTC
CASSPRTGGAAETQYF
>.|TRBJ1-2|.|TRBV19
TGTGCCAGTAGCCTACAGGGAACAGGCTATGGCTACACCTTC
CASSLQGTGYGYTF
>.|TRBJ1-5|.|TRBV19
TGTGCCAGTAGTAGGAGTTCCTTGCCCCAGCATTTT
CASSRSSLPQHF
>.|TRBJ2-7|.|TRBV6-5
TGTGCCAGCAGCAGGGGTTTCTACGAGCAGTACTTC
CASSRGFYEQYF
>TRBD2|TRBJ2-3|.|TRBV6-2/TRBV6-3
TGTGCCAGCAGTTACGGCGGGGGGCATAGCACAGATACGCAGTATTTT
CASSYGGGHSTDTQYF
>TRBD1|TRBJ2-5|once|TRBV2
TGTGCCAGCGCAGGGACAGGGGGTGAGACCCAGTACTTC
CASAGTGGETQYF
>.|TRBJ2-5|.|TRBV29-1
TGCAGCGTCTTATCCCTAGAGACCCAGTACTTC
CSVLSLETQYF
>.|TRBJ1-1|.|TRBV30
TGTGCCTGGAGGTTAATGAACACTGAAGCTTTCTTT
CAWRLMNTEAFF
>TRBD2|TRBJ2-3|.|TRBV5-5
TGTGCCAGCAGCCCCACCCCTAGCGGGGGGGATACGCAGTATTTT
CASSPTPSGGDTQYF
>.|TRBJ1-5|few|TRBV10-3
TGTGCCATCGCATGGCAGGGAAATCAGCCCCAGCATTTT
CAIAWQGNQPQHF
>.|TRBJ1-2|.|TRBV6-6
TGTGCCAGCAGTCAAACAGGGTACGATGGCTACACCTTC
CASSQTGYDGYTF